A selection of T cell receptor beta chains follows, all from one sample in a study of T-cell reconstitution after alpha-beta-depleted transplantation in children. TCRdb re-called the PCR reads with MiXCR, one entry per CDR3 protein. The sample comprises approximately 250,000 distinct CDR3 sequences, roughly a tenth of which are singletons, and about 5% rests with the top ten. The sample consisted of PBMCs from the stem cell graft donor, taken from the stem cell graft. These receptors were taken from a human donor who donated a stem cell graft to a child with SCID. The CDR3 runs from the conserved cysteine through the conserved F or W. Each record gives: J gene, V gene, clone size, D gene, CDR3 protein, CDR3 DNA. A D gene is named only where the DNA matches it firmly. Clone size is stated in some rows and not others, as once, few, many or a class when expanded.

j_gene: TRBJ2-1
v_gene: TRBV20-1
abundance: many
d_gene: TRBD2
CDR3aa: CSAERTSSNEQFF
CDR3nt: TGCAGTGCCGAAAGGACTAGTTCGAATGAGCAGTTCTTC

j_gene: TRBJ2-1
v_gene: TRBV27
abundance: many
d_gene: NA
CDR3aa: CASSPLAESSYNEQFF
CDR3nt: TGTGCCAGCAGTCCATTAGCCGAGAGCTCCTACAATGAGCAGTTCTTC

j_gene: TRBJ1-1
v_gene: TRBV7-6
abundance: many
d_gene: NA
CDR3aa: CASSLSSGRQNTEAFF
CDR3nt: TGTGCCAGCAGCTTAAGTTCCGGCAGGCAGAACACTGAAGCTTTCTTT

j_gene: TRBJ2-3
v_gene: TRBV20-1
abundance: many
d_gene: TRBD2
CDR3aa: CSALAGGTDTQYF
CDR3nt: TGCAGTGCCCTAGCGGGGGGAACAGATACGCAGTATTTT

j_gene: TRBJ1-3
v_gene: TRBV5-1
abundance: many
d_gene: TRBD1
CDR3aa: CASTSGGSGNTIYF
CDR3nt: TGCGCCAGCACCTCAGGGGGTTCTGGAAACACCATATATTTT

j_gene: TRBJ2-5
v_gene: TRBV20-1
abundance: many
d_gene: TRBD1
CDR3aa: CSASEITTGGSETQYF
CDR3nt: TGCAGTGCTAGTGAGATCACTACAGGGGGCTCGGAGACCCAGTACTTC

j_gene: TRBJ1-1
v_gene: TRBV30
abundance: few
d_gene: TRBD1
CDR3aa: CAWGDRIEAFF
CDR3nt: TGTGCCTGGGGGGACAGGATTGAAGCTTTCTTT

j_gene: TRBJ2-3
v_gene: TRBV7-2
abundance: many
d_gene: NA
CDR3aa: CASSLGVGDTQYF
CDR3nt: TGTGCCAGCAGCTTAGGGGTCGGAGATACGCAGTATTTT

j_gene: TRBJ1-6
v_gene: TRBV6-1
abundance: many
d_gene: TRBD1
CDR3aa: CASSRGQTNSPLHF
CDR3nt: TGTGCCAGCAGTAGGGGACAGACAAATTCACCCCTCCACTTT

j_gene: TRBJ2-2
v_gene: TRBV2
abundance: NA
d_gene: TRBD1
CDR3aa: CACSLAATWTGGCGELFF
CDR3nt: TGTGCCTGCAGTTTAGCCGCGACTTGGACAGGGGGGTGCGGGGAGCTGTTTTTT

j_gene: TRBJ2-7
v_gene: TRBV2
abundance: few
d_gene: TRBD1
CDR3aa: CASSLPGQASYEQYF
CDR3nt: TGTGCCAGCAGTCTACCGGGACAGGCCTCCTACGAGCAGTACTTC

j_gene: TRBJ2-1
v_gene: TRBV5-1
abundance: many
d_gene: NA
CDR3aa: CASSNSPGRENEQFF
CDR3nt: TGCGCCAGCAGCAATTCTCCGGGGAGAGAGAATGAGCAGTTCTTC

j_gene: TRBJ1-5
v_gene: TRBV19
abundance: many
d_gene: NA
CDR3aa: CASSMRASQPQHF
CDR3nt: TGTGCCAGTAGTATGAGGGCGAGTCAGCCCCAGCATTTT

j_gene: TRBJ1-2
v_gene: TRBV4-2
abundance: NA
d_gene: NA
CDR3aa: CARSPVLVGGYTF
CDR3nt: TGTGCCAGGAGCCCCGTCCTCGTCGGCGGCTACACCTTC

j_gene: TRBJ2-1
v_gene: TRBV7-2
abundance: NA
d_gene: TRBD1
CDR3aa: CASSLGTGASYNEQFF
CDR3nt: TGTGCCAGCAGCTTAGGAACAGGGGCCTCCTACAATGAGCAGTTCTTC

j_gene: TRBJ1-2
v_gene: TRBV20-1
abundance: many
d_gene: NA
CDR3aa: CSAGNYGYTF
CDR3nt: TGCAGTGCTGGAAATTATGGCTACACCTTC